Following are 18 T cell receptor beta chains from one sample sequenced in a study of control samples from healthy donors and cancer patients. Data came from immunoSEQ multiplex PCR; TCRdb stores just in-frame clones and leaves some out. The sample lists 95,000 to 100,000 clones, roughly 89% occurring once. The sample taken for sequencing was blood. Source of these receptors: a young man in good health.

In nucleotides, the CDR3 is TGTGCCAGCAGTGACCTTAGCGGGACGCTTAACATGAACACCGGGGAGCTGTTTTTT. It translates to CASSDLSGTLNMNTGELFF. This rearrangement joins TRBV6-4 to TRBJ2-2; TRBD2 aligns across 8 bases. The CDR3 covers 19 residues. Per the germline V gene, CDR1 is MRHNA and CDR2 is SNTAGT. V trimming: 2 bases; J trimming: 1 base; junction bases outside the gene matches: 12.

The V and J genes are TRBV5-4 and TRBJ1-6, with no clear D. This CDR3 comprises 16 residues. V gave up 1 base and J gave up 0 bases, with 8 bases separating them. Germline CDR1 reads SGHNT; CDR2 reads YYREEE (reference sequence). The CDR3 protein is CASSLLGSSYNSPLHF. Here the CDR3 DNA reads TGTGCCAGCAGCTTGCTGGGCAGCTCCTATAATTCACCCCTCCACTTT. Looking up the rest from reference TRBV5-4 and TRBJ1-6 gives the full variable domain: ETGVTQSPTHLIKTRGQQVTLRCSSQSGHNTVSWYQQALGQGPQFIFQYYREEENGRGNFPPRFSGLQFPNYSSELNVNALELDDSALYLCASSLLGSSYNSPLHFGNGTRLTVT.

This CDR3 is CASTRDRGASNQPQHF. CDR3 DNA: TGTGCCAGCACCAGGGACAGGGGGGCAAGCAATCAGCCCCAGCATTTT. The chain couples TRBV2 to TRBJ1-5, with 11 bases matching TRBD1. V dropped 7 bases and J dropped 1; count of bases not matched to a gene: 6. The CDR3 sequence is 16 residues long. Germline V gives CDR1 SNHLY, CDR2 FYNNEI.

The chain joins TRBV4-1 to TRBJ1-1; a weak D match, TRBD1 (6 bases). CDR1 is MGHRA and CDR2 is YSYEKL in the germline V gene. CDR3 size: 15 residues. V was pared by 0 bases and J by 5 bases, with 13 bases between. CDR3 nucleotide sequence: TGCGCCAGCAGCCAAGACTCAGGGGTAAGAACTGAAGCTTTCTTT. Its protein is CASSQDSGVRTEAFF.

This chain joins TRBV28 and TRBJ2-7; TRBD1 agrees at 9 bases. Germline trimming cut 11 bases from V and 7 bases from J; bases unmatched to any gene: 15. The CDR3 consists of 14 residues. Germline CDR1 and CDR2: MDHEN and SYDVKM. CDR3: CAAGETGGAREQYF. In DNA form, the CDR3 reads TGTGCCGCGGGGGAAACAGGGGGCGCAAGGGAGCAGTACTTC.

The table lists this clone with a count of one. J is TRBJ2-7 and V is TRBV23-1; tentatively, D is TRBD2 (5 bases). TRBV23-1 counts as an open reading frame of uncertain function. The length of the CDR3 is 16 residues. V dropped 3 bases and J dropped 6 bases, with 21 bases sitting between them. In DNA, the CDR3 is TGCGCCAGCAGTCATCATGGACTTCCCGGGTGGGTCGAGCAGTACGTC. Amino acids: CASSHHGLPGWVEQYV.

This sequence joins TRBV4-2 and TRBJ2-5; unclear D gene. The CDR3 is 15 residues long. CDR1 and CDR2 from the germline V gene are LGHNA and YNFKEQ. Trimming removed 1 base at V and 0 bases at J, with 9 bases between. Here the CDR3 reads CASSQAGSYQETQYF. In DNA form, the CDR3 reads TGTGCCAGCAGCCAAGCGGGCAGTTACCAAGAGACCCAGTACTTC.

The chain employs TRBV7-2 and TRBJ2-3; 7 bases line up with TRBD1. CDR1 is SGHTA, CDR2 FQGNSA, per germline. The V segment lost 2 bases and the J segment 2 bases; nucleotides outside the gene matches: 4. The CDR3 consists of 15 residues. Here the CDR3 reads CASSLSGQNTDTQYF. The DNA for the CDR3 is TGTGCCAGCAGCTTATCGGGACAGAACACAGATACGCAGTATTTT.

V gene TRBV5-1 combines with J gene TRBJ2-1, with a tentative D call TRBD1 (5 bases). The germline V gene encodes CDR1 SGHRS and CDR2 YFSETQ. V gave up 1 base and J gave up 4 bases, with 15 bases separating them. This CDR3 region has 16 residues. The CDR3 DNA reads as TGCGCCAGCAGCTTGTCGGTCAGGGTGGAATACAATGAGCAGTTCTTC. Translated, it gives CASSLSVRVEYNEQFF. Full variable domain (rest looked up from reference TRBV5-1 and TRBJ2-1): KAGVTQTPRYLIKTRGQQVTLSCSPISGHRSVSWYQQTPGQGLQFLFEYFSETQRNKGNFPGRFSGRQFSNSRSEMNVSTLELGDSALYLCASSLSVRVEYNEQFFGPGTRLTVL.

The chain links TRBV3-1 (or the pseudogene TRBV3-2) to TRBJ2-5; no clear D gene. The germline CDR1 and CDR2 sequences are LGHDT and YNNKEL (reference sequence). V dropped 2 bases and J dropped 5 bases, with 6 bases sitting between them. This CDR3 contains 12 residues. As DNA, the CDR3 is TGTGCCAGCAGCCAATGGGTCGAGACCCAGTACTTC. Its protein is CASSQWVETQYF.

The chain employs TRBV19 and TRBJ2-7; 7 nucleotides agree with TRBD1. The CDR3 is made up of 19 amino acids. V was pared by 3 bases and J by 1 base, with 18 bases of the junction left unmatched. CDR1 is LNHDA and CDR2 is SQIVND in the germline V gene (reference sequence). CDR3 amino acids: CASSIRVGDRVVGSYEQYF. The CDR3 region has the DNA TGTGCCAGTAGTATCAGGGTAGGAGACAGGGTAGTCGGTTCCTACGAGCAGTACTTC.

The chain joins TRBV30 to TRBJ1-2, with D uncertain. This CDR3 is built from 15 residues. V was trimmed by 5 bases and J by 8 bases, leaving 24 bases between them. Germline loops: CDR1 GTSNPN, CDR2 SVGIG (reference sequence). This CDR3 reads CAWLSGGSSFLGYTF. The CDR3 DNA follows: TGTGCCTGGTTGTCCGGTGGCAGCTCTTTTTTAGGCTACACCTTC.

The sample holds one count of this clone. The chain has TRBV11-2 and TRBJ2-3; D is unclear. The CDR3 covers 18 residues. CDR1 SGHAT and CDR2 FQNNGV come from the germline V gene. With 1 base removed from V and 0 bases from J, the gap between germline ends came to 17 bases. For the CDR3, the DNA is TGTGCCAGCAGCTTAGGTTGGATGGAGCTCTATAGCACAGATACGCAGTATTTT. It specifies CASSLGWMELYSTDTQYF.

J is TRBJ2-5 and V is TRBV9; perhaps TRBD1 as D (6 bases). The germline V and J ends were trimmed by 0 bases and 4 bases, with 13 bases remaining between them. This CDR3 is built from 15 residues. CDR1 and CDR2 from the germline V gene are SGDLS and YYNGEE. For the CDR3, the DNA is TGTGCCAGCAGCGTAGGGACAGTCGGCAGAGAGACCCAGTACTTC. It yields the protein CASSVGTVGRETQYF. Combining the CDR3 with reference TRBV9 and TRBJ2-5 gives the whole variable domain DSGVTQTPKHLITATGQRVTLRCSPRSGDLSVYWYQQSLDQGLQFLIQYYNGEERAKGNILERFSAQQFPDLHSELNLSSLELGDSALYFCASSVGTVGRETQYFGPGTRLLVL.

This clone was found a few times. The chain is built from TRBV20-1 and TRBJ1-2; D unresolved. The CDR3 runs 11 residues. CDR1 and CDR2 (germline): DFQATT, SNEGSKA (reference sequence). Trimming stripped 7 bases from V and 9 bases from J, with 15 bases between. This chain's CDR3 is CSVSGLWSYTF. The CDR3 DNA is TGCAGTGTCTCCGGCCTTTGGAGCTACACCTTC.

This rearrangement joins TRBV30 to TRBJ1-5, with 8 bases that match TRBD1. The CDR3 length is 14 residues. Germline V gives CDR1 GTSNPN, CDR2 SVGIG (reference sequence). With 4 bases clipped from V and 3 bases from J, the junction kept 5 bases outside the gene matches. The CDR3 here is CAWNLGQANQPQHF. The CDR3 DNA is TGTGCCTGGAATCTGGGACAGGCCAATCAGCCCCAGCATTTT.

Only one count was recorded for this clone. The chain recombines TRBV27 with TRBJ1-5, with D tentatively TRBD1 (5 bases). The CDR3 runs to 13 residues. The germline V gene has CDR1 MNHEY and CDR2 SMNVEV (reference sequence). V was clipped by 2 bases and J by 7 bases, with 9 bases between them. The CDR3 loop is CASSLGGLQPQHF. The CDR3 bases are TGTGCCAGCAGTTTAGGGGGGTTGCAGCCCCAGCATTTT.

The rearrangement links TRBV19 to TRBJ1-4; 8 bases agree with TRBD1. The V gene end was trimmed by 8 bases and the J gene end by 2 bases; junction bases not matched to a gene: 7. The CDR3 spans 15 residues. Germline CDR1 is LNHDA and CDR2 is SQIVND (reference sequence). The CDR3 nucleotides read TGTGCCAGTCGTACCCAGGGGGCGACTAATGAAAAACTGTTTTTT. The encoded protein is CASRTQGATNEKLFF.